These 28 T cell receptor beta chains share one sample of origin, sequenced in a study of blood T cells in healthy people across ages. Using a J-beta primer mix together with a sample-barcoded 5' primer, a second PCR was run for about 7 to 12 cycles. TCRdb re-called the 5' RACE reads with MiXCR, one entry per CDR3 protein. Among about 970,000 distinct CDR3 sequences, roughly half were seen once, and the ten largest hold over 20%. The sample taken for sequencing was blood. All receptors derive from a woman in her fifties or sixties in good health.

The chain has TRBV5-1 and TRBJ1-4; D not resolved. V was cut by 0 bases and J by 7 bases, with 7 bases left in between. CDR1 is SGHRS, CDR2 YFSETQ, per germline. The CDR3 extends over 13 amino acids. The CDR3 loop reads CASSLAGSEKLFF. CDR3 coding DNA: TGCGCCAGCAGCTTGGCTGGGAGTGAAAAACTGTTTTTT. Based on the CDR3 plus reference TRBV5-1 and TRBJ1-4, the full variable domain is KAGVTQTPRYLIKTRGQQVTLSCSPISGHRSVSWYQQTPGQGLQFLFEYFSETQRNKGNFPGRFSGRQFSNSRSEMNVSTLELGDSALYLCASSLAGSEKLFFGSGTQLSVL.

V and J are TRBV5-6 and TRBJ2-1; no definite D call. The V gene's germline CDR1 is SGHDT and CDR2 YYEEEE. V gave up 4 bases and J gave up 2 bases, with 10 bases separating them. This CDR3 region has 14 residues. This chain's CDR3 is CASSLDRPYNEQFF. CDR3 DNA: TGTGCCAGCAGCCTTGACCGTCCCTACAATGAGCAGTTCTTC. The variable domain in full, with the rest retrieved from reference TRBV5-6 and TRBJ2-1, is DAGVTQSPTHLIKTRGQQVTLRCSPKSGHDTVSWYQQALGQGPQFIFQYYEEEERQRGNFPDRFSGHQFPNYSSELNVNALLLGDSALYLCASSLDRPYNEQFFGPGTRLTVL.

The CDR3 sequence is CASSRDRDVDTQYF. DNA of the CDR3: TGTGCCAGCAGTCGGGACAGAGACGTGGATACGCAGTATTTT. The J gene is TRBJ2-3, the V gene TRBV7-3; 7 bases line up with TRBD1. The junction had 9 bases not matched to a gene; V was cut back by 6 bases and J by 6 bases. Per the germline V gene, CDR1 is SGHTA and CDR2 is FQGTGA. The CDR3 is made up of 14 amino acids.

The gene calls are TRBV15 and TRBJ2-1; 12 positions match TRBD2. Matching the DNA end better, TRBJ2-7 makes the J call doubtful. CDR3 length: 18 amino acids. Germline CDR1 reads LNHNV; CDR2 reads YYDKDF (reference sequence). Here the CDR3 DNA reads TGTGCCACCAGCAGATCCCCTAGCGGGAGGGCCTCCTACAATGAGCAGTACTTC. Translated: CATSRSPSGRASYNEQYF.

This clonotype occurred a few times. The J gene is TRBJ2-6, the V gene TRBV25-1; D not certain. Trimming removed 7 bases from V and 2 bases from J, with 9 bases in between. The CDR3 loop spans 14 amino acids. CDR1 and CDR2 from the germline V gene are MGHDK and SYGVNS. The chain's CDR3 is CASTSQTGANVLTF. The CDR3 bases are TGTGCCAGCACCTCCCAAACTGGGGCCAACGTCCTGACTTTC.

A few counts support this clonotype. DNA of the CDR3: TGTGCCACCGAAGGGGGTCACCGTGAGACCCAGTACTTC. Translating it yields CATEGGHRETQYF. This chain links TRBV10-3 with TRBJ2-5; a weak D match, TRBD1 (6 bases). CDR3 length equals 13 residues. Trimming removed 10 bases from V and 5 bases from J, with 17 bases in between. The germline V gene encodes CDR1 ENHRY and CDR2 SYGVKD.

V usage is TRBV7-3 and J usage is TRBJ2-1, with 13 bases aligning to TRBD2. The CDR3 contains 15 residues. Trimming at V came to 2 bases and at J to 9 bases, leaving 4 bases not matched to a gene. Germline V gene sequence: CDR1 SGHTA, CDR2 FQGTGA. Written as DNA, the CDR3 is TGTGCCAGCAGCTTAGGGGGGACTAGCGGGATTGAGCAGTTCTTC. Its protein is CASSLGGTSGIEQFF.

This clonotype was seen more than once but under ten times. The chain uses TRBV5-6 and TRBJ2-7; 14 bases line up with TRBD2. The DNA matches TRBJ2-5 better at its end, which makes the J call doubtful. The CDR3 has 20 amino acids. The germline gives CDR1 SGHDT, CDR2 YYEEEE. CDR3 protein: CASARALGLTSGRVSETQYF. CDR3 DNA sequence: TGTGCCAGCGCTCGGGCTCTAGGTCTGACTAGCGGGAGGGTGTCGGAGACCCAGTACTTC.

The chain combines TRBV11-2 with TRBJ2-7; no clear D gene. V lost 4 bases to trimming and J lost 0 bases, with 10 bases between them. Per germline, CDR1 SGHAT and CDR2 FQNNGV. The CDR3 is 14 residues long. CDR3 region: CASSSLASSYEQYF. CDR3 in DNA: TGTGCCAGCAGCTCTTTGGCTAGCTCCTACGAGCAGTACTTC.

The chain uses TRBV7-8 and TRBJ2-7, with 11 positions matching TRBD1. The CDR3 loop spans 17 amino acids. CDR1 is SGHVS, CDR2 FQNEAQ, per germline. V shed 2 bases and J 3 bases; nucleotides not matched to a gene: 9. CDR3 sequence: CASSLLPGQGEVYEQYF. CDR3 DNA: TGTGCCAGCAGCTTACTGCCGGGACAGGGGGAGGTCTACGAGCAGTACTTC.

This clonotype turned up a few times. This sequence joins TRBV5-1 and TRBJ2-7; D is possibly TRBD2 (6 bases). CDR3 length: 12 residues. V lost 0 bases to trimming and J lost 7 bases, with 8 bases between them. Looked up from germline, CDR1 is SGHRS and CDR2 is YFSETQ. CDR3 sequence reads: CASSLAAGEQYF. CDR3 DNA sequence: TGCGCCAGCAGCTTGGCCGCGGGAGAGCAGTACTTC.

This clonotype occurred a few times. Relative to the germline gene, one junction end is altered; a read error may explain this. The chain has TRBV4-1 and TRBJ2-1, with 7 bases fitting TRBD2. The germline V gene has CDR1 MGHRA and CDR2 YSYEKL. The CDR3 sequence is 15 residues long. CDR3 sequence reads: CASSQADTGGYEQFF. In nucleotides, the CDR3 is TGCGCCAGTAGCCAGGCGGACACGGGAGGATATGAGCAGTTCTTC.

This clonotype has only one observation. This rearrangement joins TRBV7-9 to TRBJ2-1; D uncertain. The CDR3 covers 13 residues. The V and J ends lost 5 bases and 7 bases respectively, with 12 bases between them. The germline CDR1 and CDR2 sequences are SEHNR and FQNEAQ (reference sequence). DNA of the CDR3: TGTGCCAGCAGCCTTCGGACCCTGAATGAGCAGTTCTTC. Its protein product is CASSLRTLNEQFF.

This clonotype was counted between two and nine times. The V gene is TRBV18, the J gene TRBJ1-1; the match to TRBD1 covers 8 bases. This CDR3 has 14 amino acids. The J segment lost 4 bases and the V segment lost 6 bases, leaving 7 bases of the junction unmatched. Germline lookup yields CDR1 KGHSH and CDR2 LQKENI. CDR3: CASSRPTGATEAFF. The CDR3 nucleotides read TGTGCCAGCTCGAGGCCGACAGGGGCCACTGAAGCTTTCTTT.

V and J are TRBV20-1 and TRBJ2-7; D remains unclear. V lost 5 bases, J lost 0 bases, and 14 bases lay in between. Germline assignment: CDR1 DFQATT and CDR2 SNEGSKA (reference sequence). This CDR3 comprises 14 residues. The CDR3 bases are TGCAGTGCTCCCACTGCTCCGAGCTCCTACGAGCAGTACTTC. Translating it yields CSAPTAPSSYEQYF.

This clonotype was observed a handful of times. The chain combines TRBV5-1 with TRBJ2-5; D may be TRBD1 or TRBD2 (5 bases each). Trimming took off 2 bases at V and 4 bases at J, with 15 bases between the two ends. The CDR3 consists of 15 residues. Per germline, CDR1 SGHRS and CDR2 YFSETQ. This chain's CDR3 is CASSFAQGVGETQYF. CDR3 nucleotides: TGCGCCAGCAGCTTTGCTCAGGGAGTTGGAGAGACCCAGTACTTC.

V and J are TRBV5-6 and TRBJ2-3; 7 bases are shared with TRBD2. V gave up 4 bases and J gave up 2 bases; unmatched junction bases: 10. The germline V gene encodes CDR1 SGHDT and CDR2 YYEEEE. The CDR3 sequence is 16 residues long. CDR3 bases: TGTGCCAGCAGCCGTGGGCGGGAGTGGACCACAGATACGCAGTATTTT. This encodes CASSRGREWTTDTQYF.

This chain joins TRBV28 and TRBJ2-5, with D possibly TRBD1 on 5 matching bases. Germline V gene sequence: CDR1 MDHEN, CDR2 SYDVKM. Between the trimmed V and J ends, which lost 0 bases and 4 bases, there was a span of 6 bases. The length of the CDR3 is 13 residues. CDR3 protein: CASSLWGPETQYF. The CDR3 DNA follows: TGTGCCAGCAGTTTATGGGGGCCAGAGACCCAGTACTTC.

The V and J genes are TRBV20-1 and TRBJ2-1; 8 nucleotides line up with TRBD1. CDR1 and CDR2 from the germline V gene are DFQATT and SNEGSKA (reference sequence). The CDR3 is 14 amino acids. Unmatched junction bases numbered 5, after V lost 3 bases and J lost 4 bases. In nucleotides, the CDR3 is TGCAGTGCTAGCCCCGGGACAGGTTACAATGAGCAGTTCTTC. Protein product: CSASPGTGYNEQFF.

The V and J genes are TRBV20-1 and TRBJ1-2, with D unclear. Trimming pared 1 base from V and 7 bases from J, leaving 13 bases between. CDR3 length: 13 amino acids. The germline gives CDR1 DFQATT, CDR2 SNEGSKA (reference sequence). DNA for the CDR3: TGCAGTGCTAGAGTCGCCGGTCTAGGTGGCTACACCTTC. It encodes CSARVAGLGGYTF.

The chain carries TRBV7-2 and TRBJ2-7; the D is unclear. V lost 5 bases and J 2 bases, leaving 10 bases between the germline ends. The length of the CDR3 is 13 residues. Germline CDR1 is SGHTA and CDR2 is FQGNSA. CDR3 amino acids: CASSQRSAYEQYF. The CDR3 DNA reads TGTGCCAGCAGCCAACGGTCGGCCTACGAGCAGTACTTC.

There are a few counts of this clonotype. V and J are TRBV7-6 and TRBJ2-3, with D hard to call. The length of the CDR3 is 14 residues. The germline gives CDR1 SGHVS, CDR2 FNYEAQ. Trimming cost V 0 bases and J 1 base, with 5 bases left between them. CDR3 sequence reads: CASSLAPGTDTQYF. In DNA, the CDR3 is TGTGCCAGCAGCTTAGCCCCCGGCACAGATACGCAGTATTTT.

On this clonotype itself: One end of the junction varies from germline; a read error may be responsible. The chain employs TRBV15 and TRBJ2-1; D is undetermined. Germline CDR1 and CDR2: LNHNV and YYDKDF (reference sequence). The CDR3 sequence is 16 residues long. The CDR3 coding sequence is TGTGCCACCGGCAGAGATCGACACCCTCTATACAATGAGCAGTTCTTC. This codes for CATGRDRHPLYNEQFF.

The rearrangement uses TRBV20-1 and TRBJ2-1; tentatively, D is TRBD2 (6 bases). Germline assignment: CDR1 DFQATT and CDR2 SNEGSKA (reference sequence). The CDR3 runs to 15 residues. V was clipped by 1 base and J by 1 base, with 11 bases between them. The CDR3 here is CSARVGGRSYNEQFF. The CDR3 DNA is TGCAGTGCTAGAGTTGGTGGGAGGTCCTACAATGAGCAGTTCTTC.

The chain uses TRBV3-1 and TRBJ2-3; D is perhaps TRBD1 (6 bases). The CDR3 has 17 residues. Trimming stripped 1 base from V and 3 bases from J, with 17 bases between. CDR1 is LGHDT, CDR2 YNNKEL, per germline (reference sequence). The chain's CDR3 is CASSQAPEDSLTDTQYF. The DNA of the CDR3 is TGTGCCAGCAGCCAAGCACCGGAGGACAGTTTGACAGATACGCAGTATTTT.

This chain joins TRBV20-1 and TRBJ2-7, with 7 bases matching TRBD2. The CDR3 sequence is 14 residues long. Germline V gene data show CDR1 as DFQATT and CDR2 as SNEGSKA (reference sequence). V gave up 3 bases and J gave up 4 bases; unmatched junction bases: 9. Written as DNA, the CDR3 is TGCAGTGCTAGTAAGCTAGCGGTAAGGTACGAGCAGTACTTC. Its translation is CSASKLAVRYEQYF.

In this sample, this clonotype turned up a few times. The CDR3 DNA follows: TGTGCCAGCAGCTTAGAGGGTTCAAGGGCAGTTGAAAAACTGTTTTTT. Its protein product is CASSLEGSRAVEKLFF. The chain combines TRBV11-2 with TRBJ1-4; D gene uncertain. The CDR3 spans 16 residues. The germline CDR1 and CDR2 sequences are SGHAT and FQNNGV. Trimming removed 0 bases at V and 7 bases at J, with 15 bases between.

This sequence joins TRBV3-1 and TRBJ2-7; D is unresolved. Germline CDR1 and CDR2: LGHDT and YNNKEL (reference sequence). This CDR3 is built from 15 residues. V lost 4 bases to trimming and J lost 5 bases, with 18 bases between them. The CDR3 DNA reads TGTGCCAGCAGCCTTCGCGCGAGAGGAGAAGACGAGCAGTACTTC. The encoded protein is CASSLRARGEDEQYF.